Below, 17 T cell receptor beta chains from the same sample are listed, as sequenced in a study of T cells after yellow fever vaccination. MiXCR, applied by TCRdb to the 5' RACE reads, yields one record per CDR3 protein. Of approximately 600,000 distinct CDR3 sequences in the sample, around an eighth are singletons; the top ten hold about 15%. Material: PBMCs, obtained on the day of the yellow fever booster vaccination. The receptors originated from a man under 40 who received the YFV17D yellow fever vaccine.

The chain couples TRBV12-3 or TRBV12-4 to TRBJ2-1; the D gene could be TRBD1 or TRBD2 (7 bases each). V lost 7 bases and J 6 bases, leaving 16 bases between the germline ends. The CDR3 extends over 14 amino acids. In DNA form, the CDR3 reads TGTGCCAGCACCCCAGGGGGGGGGCCCAATGAGCAGTTCTTC. Its protein is CASTPGGGPNEQFF.

This clonotype was found a few times. The chain links TRBV30 to TRBJ1-1; D gene uncertain. CDR1 GTSNPN and CDR2 SVGIG come from the germline V gene (reference sequence). V gave up 0 bases and J gave up 0 bases, with 8 bases separating them. The CDR3 spans 14 residues. In nucleotides, the CDR3 is TGTGCCTGGAGTGTTGGGATGATGAACACTGAAGCTTTCTTT. It encodes CAWSVGMMNTEAFF.

This chain joins TRBV6-2 or TRBV6-3 and TRBJ2-2, with 10 bases that match TRBD2. V dropped 7 bases and J dropped 1; count of bases not matched to a gene: 21. Germline loops: CDR1 MNHEY, CDR2 SVGEGT. The CDR3 totals 21 residues. DNA of the CDR3: TGTGCCAGCACTTGGCAAACCGGGGCTAGCGGGGGAAAGCGGAACACCGGGGAGCTGTTTTTT. Amino acid sequence: CASTWQTGASGGKRNTGELFF.

V and J are TRBV9 and TRBJ2-7, with D perhaps assigned TRBD1 or TRBD2 (5 bases each). Germline V gene sequence: CDR1 SGDLS, CDR2 YYNGEE. The CDR3 length is 15 residues. With 2 bases removed from V and 2 bases from J, the gap between germline ends came to 14 bases. CDR3: CASSVSGRTPYEQYF. The CDR3 bases are TGTGCCAGCAGCGTGTCGGGGCGGACACCCTACGAGCAGTACTTC.

The sample holds a few counts of this clonotype. The rearrangement joins TRBV18 to TRBJ1-5; D not certain. Germline assignment: CDR1 KGHSH and CDR2 LQKENI. The ends were cut back, 3 bases at V and 0 bases at J, with 12 bases in the middle. This CDR3 has 16 amino acids. The CDR3 DNA reads as TGTGCCAGCTCACCTGGTCAGCCCTATAGCAATCAGCCCCAGCATTTT. It is translated as CASSPGQPYSNQPQHF.

V and J are TRBV5-1 and TRBJ1-2; the D gene is possibly TRBD1 (6 bases). Trimming left V 0 bases short and J 1 base short, with 10 bases between. There are 15 residues in the CDR3. Per germline, CDR1 SGHRS and CDR2 YFSETQ. This CDR3 reads CASSLGQGNNYGYTF. The CDR3 DNA sequence: TGCGCCAGCAGCTTGGGGCAGGGGAATAACTATGGCTACACCTTC.

This clonotype was seen a handful of times. This chain connects TRBV7-3 to TRBJ1-2; D might be TRBD1 (6 bases). There are 13 residues in the CDR3. V lost 1 base, J lost 6 bases, and 9 bases lay in between. Germline CDR1 SGHTA, CDR2 FQGTGA. CDR3 in amino acids: CASSLNRDNGYTF. In DNA, the CDR3 is TGTGCCAGCAGCTTAAACAGGGATAATGGCTACACCTTC.

There are many counts of this clonotype. The chain joins TRBV10-3 to TRBJ2-5; D possibly corresponds to TRBD2 (6 bases). The germline V and J ends were trimmed by 2 bases and 10 bases, with 14 bases remaining between them. Germline V gene data show CDR1 as ENHRY and CDR2 as SYGVKD. The CDR3 runs to 13 residues. The CDR3 sequence is CAISEGGAGSQYF. CDR3 sequence (DNA): TGTGCCATCAGTGAGGGCGGAGCCGGGAGCCAGTACTTC.

This clonotype was detected only a few times. The genes are TRBV25-1 and TRBJ2-1; the D gene is possibly TRBD1 (5 bases). CDR1 is MGHDK and CDR2 is SYGVNS in the germline V gene. V was cut by 5 bases and J by 2 bases, with 10 bases left in between. The CDR3 is 14 residues long. CDR3 amino acids: CASSWRQTYNEQFF. The CDR3 coding sequence is TGTGCCAGCAGTTGGAGACAGACCTACAATGAGCAGTTCTTC.

The chain links TRBV6-2 or TRBV6-3 to TRBJ2-4; D might be TRBD1 (6 bases). V dropped 3 bases and J dropped 5 bases, with 17 bases sitting between them. The CDR3 sequence is 16 residues long. CDR1 is MNHEY, CDR2 SVGEGT, per germline. In DNA form, the CDR3 reads TGTGCCAGCAGTTATCGACCGGGACAAGTAGAAAACATTCAGTACTTC. This encodes CASSYRPGQVENIQYF.

This clonotype was counted ten times or more. This chain links TRBV10-1 with TRBJ2-7, with D perhaps TRBD2 (7 bases). Germline CDR1 and CDR2: WNHNN and SYGVQD (reference sequence). V gave up 6 bases and J gave up 3 bases, with 18 bases separating them. The CDR3 runs to 15 residues. As DNA, the CDR3 is TGCGCCAGCAGCGCGGGGGCAGGGGCAGGCTACGAGCAGTACTTC. Translated: CASSAGAGAGYEQYF.

V usage is TRBV5-1 and J usage is TRBJ2-6; D perhaps matches TRBD1 (6 bases). The CDR3 contains 20 residues. The V gene lost 0 bases and the J gene lost 0 bases, with 19 bases spanning the gap. Germline CDR1 and CDR2: SGHRS and YFSETQ. CDR3 sequence: CASSLAEGQFETSGANVLTF. The CDR3 nucleotides read TGCGCCAGCAGCTTGGCCGAAGGACAGTTTGAGACCTCTGGGGCCAACGTCCTGACTTTC. The full variable domain, completed using reference TRBV5-1 and TRBJ2-6, is KAGVTQTPRYLIKTRGQQVTLSCSPISGHRSVSWYQQTPGQGLQFLFEYFSETQRNKGNFPGRFSGRQFSNSRSEMNVSTLELGDSALYLCASSLAEGQFETSGANVLTFGAGSRLTVL.

The chain uses TRBV19 and TRBJ1-1; tentatively, D is TRBD1 (5 bases). The CDR3 is 12 amino acids. V gave up 4 bases and J gave up 7 bases, with 10 bases separating them. The germline V gene has CDR1 LNHDA and CDR2 SQIVND (reference sequence). CDR3 sequence: CASSSRQLEAFF. The CDR3 nucleotides are TGTGCCAGTAGTAGCAGACAGCTTGAAGCTTTCTTT.

The CDR3 region has the DNA TGCAGTGCTAGAGGGCCGCCTAGCACAGATACGCAGTATTTT. Translating gives CSARGPPSTDTQYF. The chain has TRBV20-1 and TRBJ2-3; no reliable D call. The CDR3 sequence is 14 residues long. V was cut by 1 base and J by 0 bases, with 8 bases left in between. Germline CDR1 DFQATT, CDR2 SNEGSKA (reference sequence).

This clonotype appeared a few times. The chain combines TRBV7-2 with TRBJ2-5, with D hard to call. Trimming left V 7 bases short and J 5 bases short, with 11 bases between. CDR1 is SGHTA, CDR2 FQGNSA, per germline. The CDR3 runs 12 residues. The CDR3 reads CASNRISETQYF. The CDR3 DNA follows: TGTGCCAGCAACAGAATTAGTGAGACCCAGTACTTC.

This clonotype was observed many times. V is TRBV28 and J is TRBJ2-5; TRBD2 matches at 7 bases. V gave up 10 bases and J gave up 2 bases; unmatched junction bases: 16. The CDR3 is 16 residues long. The germline gives CDR1 MDHEN, CDR2 SYDVKM. CDR3 sequence reads: CATIPDPGGWQETQYF. For the CDR3, the DNA is TGTGCCACCATTCCTGACCCCGGGGGGTGGCAAGAGACCCAGTACTTC. The variable domain in full, completed from reference TRBV28 and TRBJ2-5, reads DVKVTQSSRYLVKRTGEKVFLECVQDMDHENMFWYRQDPGLGLRLIYFSYDVKMKEKGDIPEGYSVSREKKERFSLILESASTNQTSMYLCATIPDPGGWQETQYFGPGTRLLVL.

The sample holds a few counts of this clonotype. The CDR3 spells CASSPGFDETQYF. CDR3 in DNA: TGTGCCAGCTCACCAGGGTTTGATGAGACCCAGTACTTC. The chain carries TRBV18 and TRBJ2-5; D not resolved. This CDR3 spans 13 amino acids. Looked up from germline, CDR1 is KGHSH and CDR2 is LQKENI. V lost 2 bases and J 5 bases, leaving 9 bases between the germline ends. The full variable domain, in which reference TRBV18 and TRBJ2-5 provide the parts outside the CDR3, is NAGVMQNPRHLVRRRGQEARLRCSPMKGHSHVYWYRQLPEEGLKFMVYLQKENIIDESGMPKERFSAEFPKEGPSILRIQQVVRGDSAAYFCASSPGFDETQYFGPGTRLLVL.